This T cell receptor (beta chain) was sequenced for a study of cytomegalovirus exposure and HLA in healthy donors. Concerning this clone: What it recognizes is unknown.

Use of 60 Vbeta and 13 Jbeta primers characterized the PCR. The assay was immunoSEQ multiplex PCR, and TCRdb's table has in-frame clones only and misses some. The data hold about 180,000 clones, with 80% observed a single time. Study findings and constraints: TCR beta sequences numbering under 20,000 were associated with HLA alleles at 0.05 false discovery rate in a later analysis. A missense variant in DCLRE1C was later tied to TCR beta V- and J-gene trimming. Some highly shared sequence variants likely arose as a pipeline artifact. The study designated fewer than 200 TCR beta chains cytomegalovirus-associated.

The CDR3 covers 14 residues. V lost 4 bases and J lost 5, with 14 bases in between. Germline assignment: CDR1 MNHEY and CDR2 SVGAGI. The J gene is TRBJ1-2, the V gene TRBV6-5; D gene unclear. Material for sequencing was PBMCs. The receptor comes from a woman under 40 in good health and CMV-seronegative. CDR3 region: CASSSPAARYGYTF. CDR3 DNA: TGTGCCAGCAGTTCCCCCGCAGCTAGATATGGCTACACCTTC.